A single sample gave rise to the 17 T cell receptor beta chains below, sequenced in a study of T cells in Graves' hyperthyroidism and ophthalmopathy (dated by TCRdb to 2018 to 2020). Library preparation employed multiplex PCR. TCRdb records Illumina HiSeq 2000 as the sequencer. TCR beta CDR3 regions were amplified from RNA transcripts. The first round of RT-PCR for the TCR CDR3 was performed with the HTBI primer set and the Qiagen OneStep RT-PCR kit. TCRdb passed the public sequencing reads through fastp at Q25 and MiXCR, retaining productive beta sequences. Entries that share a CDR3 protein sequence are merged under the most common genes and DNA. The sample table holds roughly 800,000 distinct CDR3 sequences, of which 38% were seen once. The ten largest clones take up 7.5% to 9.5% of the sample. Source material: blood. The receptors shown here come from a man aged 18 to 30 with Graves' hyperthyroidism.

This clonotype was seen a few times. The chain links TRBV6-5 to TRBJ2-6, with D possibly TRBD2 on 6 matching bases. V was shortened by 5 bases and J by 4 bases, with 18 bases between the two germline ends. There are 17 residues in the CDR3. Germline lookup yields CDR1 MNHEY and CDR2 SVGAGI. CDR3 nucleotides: TGTGCCAGCAGTGATGAGGGAGGCGGATTAGGGGCCAACGTCCTGACTTTC. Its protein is CASSDEGGGLGANVLTF.

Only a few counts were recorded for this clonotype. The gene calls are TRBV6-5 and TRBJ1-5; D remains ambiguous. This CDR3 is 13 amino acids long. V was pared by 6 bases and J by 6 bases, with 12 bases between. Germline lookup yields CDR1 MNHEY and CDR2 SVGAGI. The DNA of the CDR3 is TGTGCCAGCAGCCCCTGGGTTGGTCAGCCCCAGCATTTT. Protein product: CASSPWVGQPQHF.

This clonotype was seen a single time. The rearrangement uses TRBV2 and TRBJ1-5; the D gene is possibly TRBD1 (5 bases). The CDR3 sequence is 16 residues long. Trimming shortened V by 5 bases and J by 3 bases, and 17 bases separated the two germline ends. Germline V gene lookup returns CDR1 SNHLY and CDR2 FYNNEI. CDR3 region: CASSLFARDPNQPQHF. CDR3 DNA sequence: TGTGCCAGCAGTTTATTTGCCAGGGATCCCAATCAGCCCCAGCATTTT.

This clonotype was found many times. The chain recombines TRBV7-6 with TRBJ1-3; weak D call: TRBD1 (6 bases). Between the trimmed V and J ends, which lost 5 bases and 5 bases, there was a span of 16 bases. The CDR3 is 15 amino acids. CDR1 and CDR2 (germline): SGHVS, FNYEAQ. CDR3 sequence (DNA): TGTGCCAGCAGCCCTCGGGGAAGGGACAGAAACACCATATATTTT. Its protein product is CASSPRGRDRNTIYF.

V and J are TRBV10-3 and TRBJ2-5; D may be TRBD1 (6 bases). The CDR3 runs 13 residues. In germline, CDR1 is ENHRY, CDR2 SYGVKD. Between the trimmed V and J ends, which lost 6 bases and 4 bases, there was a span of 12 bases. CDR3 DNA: TGTGCCATCAGACAGGGTATCGCAGAGACCCAGTACTTC. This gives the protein CAIRQGIAETQYF.

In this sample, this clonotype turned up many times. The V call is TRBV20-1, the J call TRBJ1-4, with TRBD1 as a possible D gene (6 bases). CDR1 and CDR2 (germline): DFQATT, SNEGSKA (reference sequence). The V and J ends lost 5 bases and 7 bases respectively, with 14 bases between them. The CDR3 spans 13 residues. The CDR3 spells CSAPLTGTEKLFF. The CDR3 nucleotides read TGCAGTGCTCCTTTAACAGGGACTGAAAAACTGTTTTTT.

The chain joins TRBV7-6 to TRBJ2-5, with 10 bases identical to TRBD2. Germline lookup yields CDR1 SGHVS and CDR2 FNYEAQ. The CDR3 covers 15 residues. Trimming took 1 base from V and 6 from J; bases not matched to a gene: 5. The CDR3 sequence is CASSLEAGGGKTQYF. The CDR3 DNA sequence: TGTGCCAGCAGCTTAGAAGCGGGGGGGGGAAAGACCCAGTACTTC.

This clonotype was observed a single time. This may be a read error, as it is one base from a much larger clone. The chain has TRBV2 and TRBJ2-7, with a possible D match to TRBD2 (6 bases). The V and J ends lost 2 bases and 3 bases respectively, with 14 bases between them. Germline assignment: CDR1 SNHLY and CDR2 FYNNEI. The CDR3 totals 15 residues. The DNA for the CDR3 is TGTGCCAGCAGTGAAAAAACGGGAGCGATCTACGAGCAGTACTTC. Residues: CASSEKTGAIYEQYF.

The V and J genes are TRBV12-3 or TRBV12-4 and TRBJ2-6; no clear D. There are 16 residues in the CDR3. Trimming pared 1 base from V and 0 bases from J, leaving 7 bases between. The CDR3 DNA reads TGTGCCAGCAGTTTAGGTGCCTTCTCTGGGGCCAACGTCCTGACTTTC. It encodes CASSLGAFSGANVLTF.

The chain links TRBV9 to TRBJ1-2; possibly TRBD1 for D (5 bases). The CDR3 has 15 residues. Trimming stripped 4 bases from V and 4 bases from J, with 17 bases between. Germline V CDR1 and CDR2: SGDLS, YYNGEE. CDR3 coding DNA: TGTGCCAGCAGCCTATACGGAGGGGAAAGCTATGGCTACACCTTC. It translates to CASSLYGGESYGYTF.

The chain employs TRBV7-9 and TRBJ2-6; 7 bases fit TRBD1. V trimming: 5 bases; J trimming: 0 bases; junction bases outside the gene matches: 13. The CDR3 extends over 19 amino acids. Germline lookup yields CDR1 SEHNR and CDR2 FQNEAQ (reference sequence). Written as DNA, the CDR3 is TGTGCCAGCAGCACAAGGCCGGGACAGAAGCACTCTGGGGCCAACGTCCTGACTTTC. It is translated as CASSTRPGQKHSGANVLTF.

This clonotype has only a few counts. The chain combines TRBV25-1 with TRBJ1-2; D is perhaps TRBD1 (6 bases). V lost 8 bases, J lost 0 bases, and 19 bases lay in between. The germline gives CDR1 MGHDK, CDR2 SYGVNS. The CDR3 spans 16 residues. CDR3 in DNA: TGTGCCAGCCATCCCTGGACAGAACAATCTAACTATGGCTACACCTTC. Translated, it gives CASHPWTEQSNYGYTF.

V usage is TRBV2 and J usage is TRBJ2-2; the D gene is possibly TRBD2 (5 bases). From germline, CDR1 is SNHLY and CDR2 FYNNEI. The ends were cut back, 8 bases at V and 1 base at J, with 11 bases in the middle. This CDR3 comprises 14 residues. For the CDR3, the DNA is TGTGCCAGCGGGTTCGGGAAGAACACCGGGGAGCTGTTTTTT. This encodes CASGFGKNTGELFF.

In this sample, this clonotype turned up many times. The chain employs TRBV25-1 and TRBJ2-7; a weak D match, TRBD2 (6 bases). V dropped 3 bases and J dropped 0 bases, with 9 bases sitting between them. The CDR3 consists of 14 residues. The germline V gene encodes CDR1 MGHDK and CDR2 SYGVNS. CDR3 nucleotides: TGTGCCAGCAGTGACCGGGGGAGCTCCTACGAGCAGTACTTC. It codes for CASSDRGSSYEQYF.

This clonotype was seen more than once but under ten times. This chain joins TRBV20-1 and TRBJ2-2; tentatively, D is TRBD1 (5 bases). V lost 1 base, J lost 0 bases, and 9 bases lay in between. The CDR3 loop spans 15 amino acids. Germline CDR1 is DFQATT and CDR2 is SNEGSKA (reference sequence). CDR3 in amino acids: CSARVAGSNTGELFF. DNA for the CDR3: TGCAGTGCTAGAGTTGCAGGGTCGAACACCGGGGAGCTGTTTTTT.

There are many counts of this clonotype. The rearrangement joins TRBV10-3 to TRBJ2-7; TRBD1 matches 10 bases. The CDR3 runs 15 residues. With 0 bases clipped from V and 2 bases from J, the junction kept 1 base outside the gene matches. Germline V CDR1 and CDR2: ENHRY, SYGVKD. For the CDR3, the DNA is TGTGCCATCAGTGAGTCCGGACAGGGGGCCTACGAGCAGTACTTC. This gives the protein CAISESGQGAYEQYF.

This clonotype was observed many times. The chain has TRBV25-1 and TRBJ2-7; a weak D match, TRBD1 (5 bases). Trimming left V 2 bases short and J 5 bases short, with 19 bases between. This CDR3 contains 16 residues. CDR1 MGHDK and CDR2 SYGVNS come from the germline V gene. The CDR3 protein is CASSEHRPGRTHEQYF. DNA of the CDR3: TGTGCCAGCAGTGAACATAGACCAGGGCGTACCCACGAGCAGTACTTC.